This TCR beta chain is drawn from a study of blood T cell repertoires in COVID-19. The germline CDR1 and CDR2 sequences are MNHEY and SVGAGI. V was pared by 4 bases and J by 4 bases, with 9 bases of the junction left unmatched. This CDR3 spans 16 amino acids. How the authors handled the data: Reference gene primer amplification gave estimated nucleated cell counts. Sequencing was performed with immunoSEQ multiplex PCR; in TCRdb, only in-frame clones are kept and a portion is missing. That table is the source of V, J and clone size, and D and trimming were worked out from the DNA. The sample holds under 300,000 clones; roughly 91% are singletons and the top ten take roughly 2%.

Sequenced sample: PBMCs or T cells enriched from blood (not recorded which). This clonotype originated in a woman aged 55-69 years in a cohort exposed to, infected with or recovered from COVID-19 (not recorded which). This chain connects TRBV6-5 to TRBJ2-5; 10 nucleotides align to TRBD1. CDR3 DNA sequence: TGTGCCAGCAGTTCTTGGGACAGGGGTGGAGGAGAGACCCAGTACTTC. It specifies CASSSWDRGGGETQYF.